The clone carrying this TCR beta chain was seen more than once but under ten times. Its antigen is not identified. One entry per CDR3 protein, called by TCRdb with MiXCR from the 5' RACE reads. The data contain about 890,000 distinct CDR3 sequences, 9% to 15% of them seen just once; the ten biggest clones take up 1.5% to 2%. In germline, CDR1 is ENHRY, CDR2 SYGVKD. V was clipped by 3 bases and J by 0 bases; unmatched bases: 4. CDR3 size: 16 residues. The record originates from a study of identical twins. Regarding the study as a whole: The models systematically underestimated how much out-of-frame TCR alpha was shared in monozygotic twins.

These sequences were also reported in another study, on yellow fever vaccine responses in identical twins.

The TCR was taken from a woman under 30 in good health. The chain is built from TRBV10-3 and TRBJ2-2; 7 bases line up with TRBD1. The sample was PBMCs. The CDR3 region is CAISDTGATNTGELFF. The CDR3 DNA reads TGTGCCATCAGTGATACAGGGGCCACGAACACCGGGGAGCTGTTTTTT.